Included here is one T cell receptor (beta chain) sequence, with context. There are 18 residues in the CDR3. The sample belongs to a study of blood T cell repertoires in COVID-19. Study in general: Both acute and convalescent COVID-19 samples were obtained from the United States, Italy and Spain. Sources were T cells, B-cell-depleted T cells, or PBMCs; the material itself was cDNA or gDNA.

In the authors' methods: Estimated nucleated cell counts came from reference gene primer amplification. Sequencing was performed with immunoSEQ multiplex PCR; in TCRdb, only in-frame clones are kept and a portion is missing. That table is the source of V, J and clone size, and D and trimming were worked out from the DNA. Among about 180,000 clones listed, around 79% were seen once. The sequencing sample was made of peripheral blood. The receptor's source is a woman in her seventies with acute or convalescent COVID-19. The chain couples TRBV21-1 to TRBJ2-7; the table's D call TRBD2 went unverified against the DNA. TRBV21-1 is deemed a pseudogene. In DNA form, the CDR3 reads TGTGCCAGCAGCAAACTGAGGCTAGCGGGAGTCCTCTTCGACGAGCAGTACTTC. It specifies CASSKLRLAGVLFDEQYF.